The 9 T cell receptor beta chains presented below share a single source sample, sequenced in a study of cytomegalovirus exposure and HLA in healthy donors (dated by TCRdb to about 2017). Receptor libraries were prepared by the immunoSEQ multiplex PCR assay. The multiplex PCR relied on a mix of 60 forward primers for TCR Vbeta segments and 13 reverse primers for TCR Jbeta segments. TCRdb limited this immuneACCESS table to in-frame rearrangements with V and J called. A share of clones is missing; checked studies link under half to unresolved V genes, and the rest is unexplained. In all, the sample holds roughly 190,000 clones, and around 79% of those were seen once. The ten largest clones represent around 1.6% of the sample. Sequenced input: PBMCs. These receptors were taken from a woman aged 45-65 years in good health and CMV-seronegative.

The CDR3 DNA reads as TGTGCCAGCAGTCCGGGACAGGGAAGATACACCTTC. It translates to CASSPGQGRYTF. The J gene is TRBJ1-2, the V gene TRBV28; 9 bases fit TRBD1. This CDR3 has 12 residues. The trim removed 5 bases at V and 11 bases at J, leaving 6 bases unmatched. CDR1 and CDR2 from the germline V gene are MDHEN and SYDVKM.

The chain links TRBV10-3 to TRBJ2-5; 7 positions agree with TRBD1. The J call may be wrong; the DNA end is better matched by TRBJ2-7. The CDR3 sequence is 15 residues long. Germline assignment: CDR1 ENHRY and CDR2 SYGVKD. The CDR3 coding sequence is TGTGCCATCAGCAGACAGGGATCCAATGCCTACGAGCAGTACTTC. It specifies CAISRQGSNAYEQYF.

V gene TRBV9 combines with J gene TRBJ2-1; D is perhaps TRBD1 (6 bases). CDR3 size: 13 residues. V gave up 4 bases and J gave up 9 bases, with 14 bases separating them. Germline V gives CDR1 SGDLS, CDR2 YYNGEE. CDR3 sequence reads: CASSRHQGIEQFF. The CDR3 nucleotides read TGTGCCAGCAGCCGTCACCAGGGGATTGAGCAGTTCTTC.

As for this clone: The junction differs from germline at one of its ends, possibly a read error. This chain links TRBV6-6 with TRBJ2-1; D gene unclear. The CDR3 is made up of 13 amino acids. Germline V lookup: CDR1 MNHNY, CDR2 SVGAGI (reference sequence). CDR3 residues: CASSSNHYTEQFF. The CDR3 DNA is TGTGCCAGCAGTTCCAACCACTACACTGAGCAGTTCTTC.

The V and J genes are TRBV5-1 and TRBJ1-2; 9 bases are a match to TRBD1. CDR1 is SGHRS, CDR2 YFSETQ, per germline. The CDR3 is 16 amino acids. Germline trimming cut 1 base from V and 6 bases from J; bases unmatched to any gene: 10. The CDR3 reads CASSLTGGAFRDGYTF. The DNA of the CDR3 is TGCGCCAGCAGCTTGACAGGGGGCGCGTTTAGGGATGGCTACACCTTC. The full variable domain, its missing parts supplied by reference TRBV5-1 and TRBJ1-2, is KAGVTQTPRYLIKTRGQQVTLSCSPISGHRSVSWYQQTPGQGLQFLFEYFSETQRNKGNFPGRFSGRQFSNSRSEMNVSTLELGDSALYLCASSLTGGAFRDGYTFGSGTRLTVV.

This clone turned up a few times. V and J are TRBV5-6 and TRBJ1-1; no reliable D call. The germline gives CDR1 SGHDT, CDR2 YYEEEE. The CDR3 covers 16 residues. The ends were cut back, 4 bases at V and 2 bases at J, with 18 bases in the middle. CDR3 loop: CASSPTPGRGNTEAFF. The CDR3 DNA is TGTGCCAGCAGCCCCACTCCTGGACGGGGAAACACTGAAGCTTTCTTT.

In regard to this clone: Within the sample, other DNA sequences also encode this same CDR3. The chain joins TRBV9 to TRBJ2-1; 8 bases fit TRBD2. This CDR3 region has 16 residues. In germline, CDR1 is SGDLS, CDR2 YYNGEE. With V trimmed by 0 bases and J by 4 bases, 6 bases remained unmatched. For the CDR3, the DNA is TGTGCCAGCAGCGTAGGGCTGGCGGGGGGATACAATGAGCAGTTCTTC. Translation: CASSVGLAGGYNEQFF.

The chain combines TRBV18 with TRBJ2-7; TRBD1 matches at 11 bases. Germline lookup yields CDR1 KGHSH and CDR2 LQKENI. J was trimmed by 5 bases and V by 1 base; bases with no gene match: 4. The CDR3 is 15 amino acids. As DNA, the CDR3 is TGTGCCAGCTCACCACTGGGACAGGGGGAGGACGAGCAGTACTTC. Translated, it gives CASSPLGQGEDEQYF.

This clone was seen a few times. V is TRBV6-6 and J is TRBJ1-1, with D perhaps matching TRBD1 (6 bases). Germline CDR1 MNHNY, CDR2 SVGAGI (reference sequence). V shed 5 bases and J shed 0 bases, with 13 bases lying between them. CDR3 length: 15 amino acids. The CDR3 bases are TGTGCCAGCAGTCGAAAACAGGGCCTGAACACTGAAGCTTTCTTT. Translating gives CASSRKQGLNTEAFF.